The T cell receptor (beta chain) described here comes from a study of vaccination and CD4 T cells after COVID-19 (dated by TCRdb to 2021 to 2024). About the study as a whole: Every convalescent patient had a positive nasal swab PCR test for SARS-CoV-2, with mild disease in about nine patients and severe disease in one. Six males and four females were included in the convalescent cohort, with two Hispanic individuals, seven Caucasians, two Asians and one multiracial person represented. The spike-specific CD4+ TCR repertoire was compared before and after mRNA vaccination in nine to ten COVID-19 convalescent patients and a handful of infection-naive healthy vaccine recipients. Post-vaccine blood samples were taken a median of 72 days after the second vaccine dose, with a range of roughly 13 to 250 days. Culture stimuli were overlapping spike peptide pools from SARS-CoV-2 and from the common cold coronaviruses HCoV-NL63, HCoV-OC43 and HCoV-229E. Participants got two doses of the Pfizer-BioNTech BNT162b2 vaccine (n=8) or two doses of the Moderna mRNA-1273 vaccine (n=2). Control cultures received a CEFX viral epitope pool as the positive control, an HIV-1 Nef peptide pool as the negative control, or no peptide. Post-COVID blood samples were collected from convalescent patients a median of approximately 100 days after diagnosis, with a range of roughly 35 to 170 days.

To prepare the library, PCR was applied. TCR sequencing of DNA from cultured CD4+ T cells used the Oncomine TCR Beta short-read assay at the Johns Hopkins FTIC core. The QIAamp micro DNA kit was used to extract genomic DNA from the cultured CD4+ T cells. Oncomine TCR Beta libraries made from cultured CD4+ T cells were pooled using unique dual indexes and sequenced on an Illumina iSeq 100. For the original study's pipeline: Non-productive sequences were removed, and CDR3s not starting with C, not ending with F or W, or shorter than 7 amino acids were discarded. Antigen-specific clonotypes were identified using the MANAFEST web application through comparison of peptide-stimulated wells with reference and other culture wells. Positive clones required FDR below 0.05, an odds ratio above 5, and productive frequency above 0.1% in at least two of three replicate wells. A clonotype counted as cross-reactive if it showed significant expansion both in the SARS-CoV-2 spike wells and in at least one common cold coronavirus spike condition. CDR3 homology was assessed with Levenshtein distances (stringdist) and unrooted phylogenetic trees (ape) in R version 3.6.1. TCRdb reran the public reads through fastp at Q25 and MiXCR, keeping productive beta chains. For every CDR3 protein sequence, its rows merge into one entry that carries the most common genes and DNA. Here the V and J calls rest on TCRdb's processing, not on the authors' analysis. For this sample the table gives some 16,000 distinct CDR3 sequences, of which 52% were detected only once. The ten largest account for roughly an eighth of the sample.

The treatment or condition label of this sample denotes: approximately 9-day PBMC culture with coronavirus spike peptide pools or control peptides (ViraFEST assay). The study used the ViraFEST assay, which expanded antigen-specific T cells with peptide pools and then identified expanded clonotypes by TCR sequencing. Positive SARS-CoV-2 PCR tests in the convalescent patients dated from March to December 2020, before Alpha, Beta and Delta variants emerged in the United States. Each well held roughly 2 million PBMCs cultured in IMDM containing roughly 5% human AB serum and around 9.2 IU/ml IL-2, with 10 ug/ml peptide pools added. Half of the culture medium was replaced with fresh IL-2-containing medium on days 3 and 7. CD4+ T cells were isolated after around 9 days of culture through negative selection using the EasySep CD4+ T cell isolation kit. Ficoll-Paque Plus gradient centrifugation was used to isolate PBMCs from whole blood, and the isolated PBMCs were then either used fresh or cryopreserved at -140C. Each culture condition was generally run in triplicate wells.

Study-wide findings and limitations: Relatively few convalescent patients were included in the study, and early timepoints after natural infection were not analyzed. An increase in the median number of SARS-CoV-2-reactive clonotypes from approximately 20 after infection to a few dozen after vaccination was observed, but the change was not found to be significant. Among the post-vaccine SARS-CoV-2-reactive clones in convalescent patients, a median approximately 90% showed up only after vaccination, which suggests vaccine-specific priming. Of the vaccine-specific clones found in convalescent patients, nearly all (304 of 307) were mono-reactive for SARS-CoV-2 spike instead of being cross-reactive with common cold coronaviruses.

Measured from the cysteine to the phenylalanine, the CDR3 is 15 residues long. The entry retains the CDR3 DNA only, 45 bases that are in frame from base 1. Via the germline V gene (reference sequence), CDR1 is SGHNT and CDR2 YYREEE. Cut back by 4 bases and 8 bases, the V and J ends lie 19 bases apart. For this clonotype: It has no known antigen specificity. Per-nucleotide qualities are absent, and no much larger clonotype sits a single base away.

The V and J genes are TRBV5-4 and TRBJ2-1; a confident D gene designation cannot be given. The sequence came from a human donor who had recovered from COVID-19. Material: CD4+ T cells from blood, cultured in vitro. Here is the DNA: TGTGCCAGCAGCATACCCAATGGGGATAGGCATGAGCAGTTCTTC. It codes for CASSIPNGDRHEQFF.